This T cell receptor beta chain is drawn from a study of blood T cells in healthy people across ages. General study results and limits: Any changes in expanded clonotypes were possibly confounded, as donor CMV status remained unknown.

CDR1 is DFQATT, CDR2 SNEGSKA, per germline (reference sequence). The CDR3 sequence is 17 residues long. Combining a sample-barcoded 5' primer with a J-beta primer mix, a second PCR ran for roughly 7 to 12 cycles. TCRdb passed the 5' RACE reads through MiXCR, listing each CDR3 protein once. The sample has fewer than 600,000 distinct CDR3 sequences, about 29% seen once; the top ten hold 3% to 4%. A word on this clonotype: No antigen is known for it. At one end the junction does not follow the germline gene, possibly because of a read error.

The same data also contributed to another study, on T cells of mothers and their children. From that second work: Sample barcodes and 2-4 random nucleotides came from the second PCR's M1S primer. The study found thymic selection shapes TCR recombination output similarly in related and unrelated pairs. Unrelated mother-child pairs always had slightly, but never significantly, lower normalized overlap than related pairs.

Material: blood. This clonotype was obtained from a boy aged 2-9 years in good health. The chain has TRBV20-1 and TRBJ2-1; 10 bases line up with TRBD2. This chain's CDR3 is CSARRLAGRRSDNKQFF. In DNA form, the CDR3 reads TGCAGTGCTAGACGACTAGCGGGTCGCCGGTCCGACAATAAGCAGTTCTTC.